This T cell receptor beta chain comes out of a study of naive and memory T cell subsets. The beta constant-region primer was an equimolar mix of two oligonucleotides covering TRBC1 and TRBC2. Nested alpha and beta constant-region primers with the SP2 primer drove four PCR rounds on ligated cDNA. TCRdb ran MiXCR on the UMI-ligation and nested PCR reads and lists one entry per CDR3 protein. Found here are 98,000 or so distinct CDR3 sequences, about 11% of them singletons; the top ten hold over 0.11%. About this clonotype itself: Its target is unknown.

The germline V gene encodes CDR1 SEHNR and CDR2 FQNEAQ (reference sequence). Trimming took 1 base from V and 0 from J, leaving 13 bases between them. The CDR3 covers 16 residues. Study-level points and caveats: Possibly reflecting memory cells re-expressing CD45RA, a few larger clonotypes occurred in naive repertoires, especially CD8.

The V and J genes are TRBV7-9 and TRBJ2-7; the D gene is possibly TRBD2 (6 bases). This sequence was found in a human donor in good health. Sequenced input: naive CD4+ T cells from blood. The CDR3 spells CASSLVGGDLSYEQYF. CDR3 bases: TGTGCCAGCAGCTTAGTTGGAGGGGACCTCTCCTACGAGCAGTACTTC.